The rows below give T cell receptor beta chains drawn from one sample of a study of blood T cell repertoires in COVID-19. The data were produced by immunoSEQ multiplex PCR, yet TCRdb's version contains in-frame clones alone and is incomplete. Among 20,000 or so clones listed, more than 90% were seen once. Sequencing was carried out using peripheral blood. Receptors were obtained from a woman aged 70-85 years with active COVID-19. The CDR3 runs from the conserved cysteine through the conserved F or W. The order of the fields is clone size, J gene, V gene, D gene, CDR3 protein, CDR3 DNA. A D gene is named only where the DNA matches it firmly. Not all rows give a size; the values are once, few, many and, for expanded clones, a class.

>NA|TRBJ2-3|TRBV4-1|TRBD1
CASSQDRHRGSSTDTQYF
TGCGCCAGCAGCCAAGATAGGCACAGGGGGTCTAGCACAGATACGCAGTATTTT
>NA|TRBJ2-7|TRBV5-1|TRBD2
CASSLIGQRVGGLAGGYSYEQYF
TGCGCCAGCAGCTTGATAGGTCAGCGTGTGGGGGGACTAGCGGGAGGTTACTCCTACGAGCAGTACTTC
>NA|TRBJ2-7|TRBV9|TRBD2
CASSSYGASGTYEQYF
TGTGCCAGCAGCTCATACGGGGCTAGCGGTACCTACGAGCAGTACTTC
>once|TRBJ2-2|TRBV4-3|TRBD2
CASSQAGGGTLNTGELFF
TGCGCCAGCAGCCAAGCCGGCGGGGGGACATTGAACACCGGGGAGCTGTTTTTT
>NA|TRBJ2-3|TRBV29-1|NA
CSVRRQSRPKQYF
TGCAGCGTTAGAAGACAATCCCGGCCGAAGCAGTATTTT
>NA|TRBJ2-1|TRBV19|NA
CASSIDQGRHSSYNEQFF
TGTGCCAGTAGTATAGATCAAGGCAGACACTCCTCCTACAATGAGCAGTTCTTC
>NA|TRBJ2-2|TRBV2|NA
CASSPEFGLAGELFF
TGTGCCAGCAGTCCGGAATTTGGACTGGCCGGGGAGCTGTTTTTT
>NA|TRBJ1-6|TRBV2|NA
CASRTTDNSPLHF
TGTGCCAGCAGGACGACAGATAATTCACCCCTCCACTTT
>once|TRBJ2-3|TRBV9|TRBD2
CASSVLAGGPRGADTQYF
TGTGCCAGCAGCGTATTAGCGGGAGGGCCGAGAGGGGCAGATACGCAGTATTTT
>NA|TRBJ1-5|TRBV10-3|TRBD1
CAISDGQGDQPQHF
TGTGCCATCAGTGACGGACAGGGAGATCAGCCCCAGCATTTT
>NA|TRBJ2-7|TRBV2|TRBD1
CASILQGGLGEQYF
TGTGCCAGCATTCTACAGGGGGGCCTCGGCGAGCAGTACTTC
>NA|TRBJ1-1|TRBV27|TRBD1
CASSLSSTGGYTEAFF
TGTGCCAGCAGTTTATCGTCTACAGGGGGCTACACTGAAGCTTTCTTT
>NA|TRBJ2-5|TRBV28|TRBD2
CASSPPTSGSETQYF
TGTGCCAGCAGTCCCCCGACTAGCGGGAGTGAGACCCAGTACTTC
>NA|TRBJ1-3|TRBV7-8|NA
CASSLQGAGNTIYF
TGTGCCAGCAGCTTACAAGGGGCTGGAAACACCATATATTTT
>NA|TRBJ1-4|TRBV5-1|TRBD1
CASSPGQGIATNEKLFF
TGCGCCAGCAGCCCTGGACAGGGGATTGCAACTAATGAAAAACTGTTTTTT
>NA|TRBJ1-2|TRBV28|TRBD1
CASSLNRGNNYGYTF
TGTGCCAGCAGTTTAAACAGGGGAAATAACTATGGCTACACCTTC
>NA|TRBJ1-6|TRBV14|NA
CASSQTGGLNSPLHF
TGTGCCAGCAGCCAAACGGGGGGACTTAATTCACCCCTCCACTTT
>NA|TRBJ1-1|TRBV29-1|NA
CSVTGQLNTEAFF
TGCAGCGTCACGGGACAACTGAACACTGAAGCTTTCTTT
>NA|TRBJ2-5|TRBV18|NA
CASSGGIQETQYF
TGTGCCAGCTCCGGGGGTATACAAGAGACCCAGTACTTC
>NA|TRBJ2-2|TRBV18|NA
CASSPPGLRGELFF
TGTGCCAGCTCACCCCCGGGTCTACGGGGGGAGCTGTTTTTT
>few|TRBJ1-4|TRBV5-1|TRBD1
CASSTGQGINEKLFF
TGCGCCAGCAGCACCGGACAGGGTATTAATGAAAAACTGTTTTTT
>NA|TRBJ1-2|TRBV10-2|NA
CASSEFYASQLDGYTF
TGCGCCAGCAGTGAGTTTTACGCATCCCAACTGGATGGCTACACCTTC
>NA|TRBJ2-7|TRBV10-1|TRBD2
CASSPTSGFYEQYF
TGCGCCAGCAGCCCGACTAGCGGATTCTACGAGCAGTACTTC
>NA|TRBJ1-5|TRBV28|TRBD1
CASSQDRVGPHGQPQHF
TGTGCCAGCAGTCAGGACAGGGTAGGGCCACATGGTCAGCCCCAGCATTTT
>NA|TRBJ2-5|TRBV4-3|NA
CASSQDVFAETQYF
TGCGCCAGCAGCCAAGATGTTTTTGCGGAGACCCAGTACTTC
>NA|TRBJ2-1|TRBV4-3|TRBD2
CASSQASAGGISEQFF
TGCGCCAGCAGCCAAGCTTCAGCGGGAGGAATTAGTGAGCAGTTCTTC
>NA|TRBJ1-5|TRBV7-2|TRBD1
CASSRTGISNQPQHF
TGTGCCAGCAGCAGGACAGGGATTAGCAATCAGCCCCAGCATTTT
>NA|TRBJ1-5|TRBV6-5|NA
CASVGGWGGNQPQHF
TGTGCCAGCGTTGGGGGGTGGGGTGGCAATCAGCCCCAGCATTTT